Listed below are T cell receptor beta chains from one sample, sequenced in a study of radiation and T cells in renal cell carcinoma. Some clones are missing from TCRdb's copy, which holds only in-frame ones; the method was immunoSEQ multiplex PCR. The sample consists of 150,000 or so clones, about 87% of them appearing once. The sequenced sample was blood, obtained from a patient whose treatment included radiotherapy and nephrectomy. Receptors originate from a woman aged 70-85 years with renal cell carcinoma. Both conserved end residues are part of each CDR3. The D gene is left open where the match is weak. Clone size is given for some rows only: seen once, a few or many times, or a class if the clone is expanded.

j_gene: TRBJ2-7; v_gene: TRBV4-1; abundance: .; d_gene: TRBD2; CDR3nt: TGCGCCAGCAGCCAAGATAATCCTAGCGGGGGGACCCTGGGCTACGAGCAGTACTTC; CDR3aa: CASSQDNPSGGTLGYEQYF
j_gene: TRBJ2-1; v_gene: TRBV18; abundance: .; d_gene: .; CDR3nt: TGTGCCAGCTCACCTTCGATGGGTTGGGGGGCGGACGATGAGCAGTTCTTC; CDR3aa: CASSPSMGWGADDEQFF
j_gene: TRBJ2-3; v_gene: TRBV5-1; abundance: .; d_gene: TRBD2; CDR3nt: TGCGCCAGTCGACTAGCGGGGGTCACGAGTACGCAGTATTTT; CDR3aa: CASRLAGVTSTQYF
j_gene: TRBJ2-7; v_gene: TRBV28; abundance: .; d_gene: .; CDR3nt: TGTGCCAGCAGCCCCTCGACAGTCCCCTACGAGCAGTACTTC; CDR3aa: CASSPSTVPYEQYF
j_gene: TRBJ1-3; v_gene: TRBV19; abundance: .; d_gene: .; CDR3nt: TGTGCCAGTAGTATGCAGTACTCTGGAAACACCATATATTTT; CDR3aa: CASSMQYSGNTIYF
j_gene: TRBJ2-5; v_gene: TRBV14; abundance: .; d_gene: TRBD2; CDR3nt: TGTGCCAGCAGCCAAGCTCGCGGGGGGTTTGGGACCCAGTACTTC; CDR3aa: CASSQARGGFGTQYF
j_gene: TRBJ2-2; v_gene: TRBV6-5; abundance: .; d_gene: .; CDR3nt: TGTGCCAGCAGCAATTGGAATTTGAACACCGGGGAGCTGTTTTTT; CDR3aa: CASSNWNLNTGELFF
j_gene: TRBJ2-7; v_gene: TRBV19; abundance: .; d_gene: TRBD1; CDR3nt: TGTGCCATCGAGCTACAGGGGCCAGGTCCCTACGAGCAGTACTTC; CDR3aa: CAIELQGPGPYEQYF
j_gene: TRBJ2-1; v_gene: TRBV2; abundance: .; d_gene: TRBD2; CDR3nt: TGTGCCAGCAGTGCTCTAGCGGGGCCGGGTGAGCAGTTCTTC; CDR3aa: CASSALAGPGEQFF
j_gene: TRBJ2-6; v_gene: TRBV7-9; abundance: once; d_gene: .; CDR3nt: TGTGCCAGCAGCTTTACAGGGACTGGGGCCAACGTCCTGACTTTC; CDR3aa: CASSFTGTGANVLTF
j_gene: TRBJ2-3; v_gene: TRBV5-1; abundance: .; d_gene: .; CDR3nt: TGCGCCAGCGCCCAACTTTTTTCAGGGACTAGCACAGATACGCAGTATTTT; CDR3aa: CASAQLFSGTSTDTQYF
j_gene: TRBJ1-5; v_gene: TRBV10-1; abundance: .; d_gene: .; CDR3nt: TGCGCCACCTCCGCCAGGGAGGAAATAGGGCCTAGCAATCAGCCCCAGCATTTT; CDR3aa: CATSAREEIGPSNQPQHF
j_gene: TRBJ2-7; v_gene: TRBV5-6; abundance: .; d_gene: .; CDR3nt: TGTGCCAGCGTTCTAGGATCGGCCAACGAGCAGTACTTC; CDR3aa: CASVLGSANEQYF
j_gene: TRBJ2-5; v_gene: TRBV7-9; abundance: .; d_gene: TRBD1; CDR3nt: TGTGCCAGCAGCTTGGGGACAGGCCAAGAGACCCAGTACTTC; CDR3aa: CASSLGTGQETQYF
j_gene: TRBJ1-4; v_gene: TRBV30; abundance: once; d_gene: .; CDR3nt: TGTGCCTGGAGTGTATCACGGGACACTCGGAGAACTAATGAAAAACTGTTTTTT; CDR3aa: CAWSVSRDTRRTNEKLFF
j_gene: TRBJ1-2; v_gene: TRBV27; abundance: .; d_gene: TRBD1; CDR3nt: TGTGCCAGCAGTTTATCCCCATATCCTATCGGGACAGGGAATGGCTACACCTTC; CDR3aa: CASSLSPYPIGTGNGYTF
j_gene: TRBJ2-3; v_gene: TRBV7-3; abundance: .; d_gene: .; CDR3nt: TGTGCCAGCAGCTTATCCCGGACAGCTAGCACAGATACGCAGTATTTT; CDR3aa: CASSLSRTASTDTQYF
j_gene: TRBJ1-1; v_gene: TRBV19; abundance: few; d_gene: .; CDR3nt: TGTGCCAGTACCGCCCCGACTGTGGGGAACACTGAAGCTTTCTTT; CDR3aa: CASTAPTVGNTEAFF
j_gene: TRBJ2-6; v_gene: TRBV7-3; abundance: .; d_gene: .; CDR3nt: TGTGCCAGCAGCGGCCAGGGTGGGGCCAACGTCCTGACTTTC; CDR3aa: CASSGQGGANVLTF
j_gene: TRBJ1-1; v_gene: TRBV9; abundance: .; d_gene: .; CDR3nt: TGTGCCAGCAGCCTCAGGGGTAGGAACACTGAAGCTTTCTTT; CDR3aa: CASSLRGRNTEAFF
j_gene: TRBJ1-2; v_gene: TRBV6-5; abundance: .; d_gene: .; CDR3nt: TGTGCCAGCAGTTACCTGGACACCGAGGGCTACACCTTC; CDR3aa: CASSYLDTEGYTF
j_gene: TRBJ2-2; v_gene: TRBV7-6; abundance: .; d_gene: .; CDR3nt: TGTGCCAGCAGCTTAGAGGGGTCCGGGGAGCTGTTTTTT; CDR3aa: CASSLEGSGELFF
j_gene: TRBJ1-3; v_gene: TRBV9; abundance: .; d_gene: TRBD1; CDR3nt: TGTGCCAGCAGCCCACGGGACAGGGGGATTGACACCATATATTTT; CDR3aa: CASSPRDRGIDTIYF
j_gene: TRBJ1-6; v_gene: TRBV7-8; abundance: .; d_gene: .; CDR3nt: TGTGCCAGCAGCTTAGCGGGCAGGGGAGGTTCACCCCTCCACTTT; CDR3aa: CASSLAGRGGSPLHF
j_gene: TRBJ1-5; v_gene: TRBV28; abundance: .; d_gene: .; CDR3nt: TGTGCCAGCAGCGCCGAACAGGGTCTAAGCAATCAGCCCCAGCATTTT; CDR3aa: CASSAEQGLSNQPQHF
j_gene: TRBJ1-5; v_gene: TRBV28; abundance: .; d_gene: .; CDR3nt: TGTGCCAGCAGTTTAATGGGGAGTAGCAATCAGCCCCAGCATTTT; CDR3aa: CASSLMGSSNQPQHF
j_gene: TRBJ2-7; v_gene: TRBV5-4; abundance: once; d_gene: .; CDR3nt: TGTGCCAGCAGCTTGCCGGCTGGCGAGCAGTACTTC; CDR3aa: CASSLPAGEQYF